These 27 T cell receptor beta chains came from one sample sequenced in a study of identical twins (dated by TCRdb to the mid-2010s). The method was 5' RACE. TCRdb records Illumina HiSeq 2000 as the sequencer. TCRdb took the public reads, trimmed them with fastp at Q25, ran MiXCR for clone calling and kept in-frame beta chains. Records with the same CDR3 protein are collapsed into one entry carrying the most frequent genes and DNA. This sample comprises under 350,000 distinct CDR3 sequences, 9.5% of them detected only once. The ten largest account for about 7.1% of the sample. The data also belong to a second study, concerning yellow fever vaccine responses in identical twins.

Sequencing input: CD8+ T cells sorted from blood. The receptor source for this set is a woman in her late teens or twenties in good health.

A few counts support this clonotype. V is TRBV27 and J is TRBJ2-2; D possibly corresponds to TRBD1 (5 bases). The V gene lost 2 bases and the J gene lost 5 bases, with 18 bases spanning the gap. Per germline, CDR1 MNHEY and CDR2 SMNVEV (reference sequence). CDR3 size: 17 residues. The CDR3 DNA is TGTGCCAGCAGTTTACATTTAGTGACAGTAGAAACCGGGGAGCTGTTTTTT. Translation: CASSLHLVTVETGELFF.

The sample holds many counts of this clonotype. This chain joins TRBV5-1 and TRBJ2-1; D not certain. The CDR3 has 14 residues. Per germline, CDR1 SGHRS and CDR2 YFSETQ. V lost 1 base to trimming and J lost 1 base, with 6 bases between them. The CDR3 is CASSLYDSYNEQFF. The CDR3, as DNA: TGCGCCAGCAGCTTGTACGATTCCTACAATGAGCAGTTCTTC. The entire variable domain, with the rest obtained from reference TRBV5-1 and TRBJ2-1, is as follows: KAGVTQTPRYLIKTRGQQVTLSCSPISGHRSVSWYQQTPGQGLQFLFEYFSETQRNKGNFPGRFSGRQFSNSRSEMNVSTLELGDSALYLCASSLYDSYNEQFFGPGTRLTVL.

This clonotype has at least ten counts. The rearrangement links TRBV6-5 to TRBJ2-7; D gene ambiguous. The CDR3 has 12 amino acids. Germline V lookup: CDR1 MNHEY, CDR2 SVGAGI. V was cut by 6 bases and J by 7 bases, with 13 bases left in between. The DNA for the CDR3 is TGTGCCAGCAGCCCCCCCTCTTGGGAGCAGTACTTC. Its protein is CASSPPSWEQYF.

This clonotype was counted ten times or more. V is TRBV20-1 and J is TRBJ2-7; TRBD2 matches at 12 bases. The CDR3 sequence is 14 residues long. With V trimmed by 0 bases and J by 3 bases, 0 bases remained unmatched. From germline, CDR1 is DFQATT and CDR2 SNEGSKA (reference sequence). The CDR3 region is CSARELAGGYEQYF. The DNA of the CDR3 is TGCAGTGCTAGAGAACTAGCGGGGGGCTACGAGCAGTACTTC.

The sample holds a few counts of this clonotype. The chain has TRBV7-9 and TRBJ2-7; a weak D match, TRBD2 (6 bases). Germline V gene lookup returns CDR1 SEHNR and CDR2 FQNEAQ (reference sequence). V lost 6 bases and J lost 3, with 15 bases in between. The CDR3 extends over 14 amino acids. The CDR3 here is CASSQSGLFYEQYF. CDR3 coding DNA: TGTGCCAGCAGTCAATCCGGACTATTCTACGAGCAGTACTTC.

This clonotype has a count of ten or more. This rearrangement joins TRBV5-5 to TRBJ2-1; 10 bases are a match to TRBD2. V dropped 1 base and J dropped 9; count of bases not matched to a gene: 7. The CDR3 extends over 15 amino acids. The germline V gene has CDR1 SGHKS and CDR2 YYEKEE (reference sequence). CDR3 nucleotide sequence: TGTGCCAGCAGCTTGCGGAGCGGGAGGGAGCCTGAGCAGTTCTTC. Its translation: CASSLRSGREPEQFF.

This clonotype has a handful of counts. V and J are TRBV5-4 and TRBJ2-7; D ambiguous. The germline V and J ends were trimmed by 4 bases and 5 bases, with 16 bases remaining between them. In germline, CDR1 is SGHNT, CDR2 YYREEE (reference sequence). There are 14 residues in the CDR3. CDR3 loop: CASSRTASFDEQYF. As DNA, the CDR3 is TGTGCCAGCAGCCGGACGGCGTCTTTTGACGAGCAGTACTTC.

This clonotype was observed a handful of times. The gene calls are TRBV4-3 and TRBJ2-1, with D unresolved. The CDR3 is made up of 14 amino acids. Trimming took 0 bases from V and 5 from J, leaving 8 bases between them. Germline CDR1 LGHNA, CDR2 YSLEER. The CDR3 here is CASSQENYNNEQFF. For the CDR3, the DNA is TGCGCCAGCAGCCAAGAAAACTACAACAATGAGCAGTTCTTC.

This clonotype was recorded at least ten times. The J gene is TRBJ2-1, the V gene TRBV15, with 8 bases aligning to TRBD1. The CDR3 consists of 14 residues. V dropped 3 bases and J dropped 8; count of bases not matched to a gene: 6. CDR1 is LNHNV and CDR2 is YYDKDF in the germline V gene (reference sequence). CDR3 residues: CATSSPTGVDEQFF. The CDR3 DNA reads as TGTGCCACCAGCAGCCCGACAGGGGTCGATGAGCAGTTCTTC.

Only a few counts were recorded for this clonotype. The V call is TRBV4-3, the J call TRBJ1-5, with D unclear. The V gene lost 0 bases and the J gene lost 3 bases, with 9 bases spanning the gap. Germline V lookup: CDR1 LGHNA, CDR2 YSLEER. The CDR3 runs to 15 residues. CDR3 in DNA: TGCGCCAGCAGCCAAGAACGGAACCCCAATCAGCCCCAGCATTTT. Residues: CASSQERNPNQPQHF.

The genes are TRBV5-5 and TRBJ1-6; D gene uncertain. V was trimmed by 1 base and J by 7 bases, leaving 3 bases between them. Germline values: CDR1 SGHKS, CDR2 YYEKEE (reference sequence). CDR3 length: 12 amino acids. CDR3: CASSLSNSPLHF. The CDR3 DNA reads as TGTGCCAGCAGCTTGAGCAATTCACCCCTCCACTTT.

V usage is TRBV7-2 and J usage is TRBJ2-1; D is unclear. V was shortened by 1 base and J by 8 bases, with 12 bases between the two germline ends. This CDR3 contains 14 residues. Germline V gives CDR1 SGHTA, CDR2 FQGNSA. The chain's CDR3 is CASSLEVAVDEQFF. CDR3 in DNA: TGTGCCAGCAGCTTAGAGGTGGCGGTGGATGAGCAGTTCTTC.

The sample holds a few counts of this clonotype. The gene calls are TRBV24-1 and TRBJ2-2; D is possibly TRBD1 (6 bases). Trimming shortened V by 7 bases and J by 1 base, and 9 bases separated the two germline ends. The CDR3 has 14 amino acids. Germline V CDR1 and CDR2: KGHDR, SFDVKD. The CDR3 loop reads CATRQGMNTGELFF. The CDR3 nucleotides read TGTGCCACCAGGCAGGGGATGAACACCGGGGAGCTGTTTTTT.

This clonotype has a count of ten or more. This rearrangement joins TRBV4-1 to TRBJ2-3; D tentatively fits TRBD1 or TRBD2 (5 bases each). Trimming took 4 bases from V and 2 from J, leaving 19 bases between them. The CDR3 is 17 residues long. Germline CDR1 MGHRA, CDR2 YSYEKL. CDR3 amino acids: CASSPTPGPTYTDTQYF. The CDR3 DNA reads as TGCGCCAGCAGCCCGACCCCGGGACCAACCTACACAGATACGCAGTATTTT.

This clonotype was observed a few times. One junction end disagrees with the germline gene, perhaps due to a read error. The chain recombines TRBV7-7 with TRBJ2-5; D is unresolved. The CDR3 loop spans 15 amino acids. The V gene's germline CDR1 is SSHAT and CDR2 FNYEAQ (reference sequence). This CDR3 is CASSLEPRTVETQYF. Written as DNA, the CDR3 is TGTGCTAGCAGCTTAGAACCCCGTACTGTAGAGACCCAGTACTTC.

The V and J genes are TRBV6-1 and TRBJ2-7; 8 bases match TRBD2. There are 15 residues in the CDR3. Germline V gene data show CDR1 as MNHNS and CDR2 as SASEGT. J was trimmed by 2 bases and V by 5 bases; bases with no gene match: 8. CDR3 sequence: CASSPHLAGPYEQYF. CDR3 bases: TGTGCCAGCAGTCCCCATCTAGCGGGCCCCTACGAGCAGTACTTC.

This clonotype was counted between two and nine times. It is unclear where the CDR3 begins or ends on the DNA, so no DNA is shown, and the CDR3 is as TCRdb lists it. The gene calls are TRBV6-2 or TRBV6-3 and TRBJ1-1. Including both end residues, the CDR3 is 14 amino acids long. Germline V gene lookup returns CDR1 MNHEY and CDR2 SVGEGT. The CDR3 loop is CASSTSGENTEAFF.

Here the CDR3 reads CASSQEITLGEQYF. The CDR3, as DNA: TGCGCCAGCAGCCAAGAGATCACACTCGGCGAGCAGTACTTC. V gene TRBV4-3 combines with J gene TRBJ2-7; D remains unclear. V was trimmed by 0 bases and J by 6 bases, leaving 12 bases between them. This CDR3 has 14 residues. CDR1 is LGHNA, CDR2 YSLEER, per germline.

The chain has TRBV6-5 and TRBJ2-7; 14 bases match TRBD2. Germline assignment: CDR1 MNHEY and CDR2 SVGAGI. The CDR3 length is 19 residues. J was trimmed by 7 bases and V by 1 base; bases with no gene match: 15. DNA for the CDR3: TGTGCCAGCAGTTACTTAGGACTAGCGGGAGGCCAATCCCTGGGGGAGCAGTACTTC. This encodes CASSYLGLAGGQSLGEQYF.

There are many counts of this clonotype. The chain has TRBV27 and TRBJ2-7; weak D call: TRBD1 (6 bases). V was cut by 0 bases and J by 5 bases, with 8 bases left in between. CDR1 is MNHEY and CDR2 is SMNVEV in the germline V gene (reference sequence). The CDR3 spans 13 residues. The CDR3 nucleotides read TGTGCCAGCAGTTTATCACAGGGTAACGAGCAGTACTTC. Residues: CASSLSQGNEQYF.

This CDR3 reads CSVDGQGQETQYF. CDR3 sequence (DNA): TGCAGCGTTGATGGACAGGGGCAAGAGACCCAGTACTTC. The chain combines TRBV29-1 with TRBJ2-5; 9 bases line up with TRBD1. The CDR3 consists of 13 residues. Germline trimming cut 3 bases from V and 2 bases from J; bases unmatched to any gene: 1. Germline CDR1 reads SQVTM; CDR2 reads ANQGSEA.

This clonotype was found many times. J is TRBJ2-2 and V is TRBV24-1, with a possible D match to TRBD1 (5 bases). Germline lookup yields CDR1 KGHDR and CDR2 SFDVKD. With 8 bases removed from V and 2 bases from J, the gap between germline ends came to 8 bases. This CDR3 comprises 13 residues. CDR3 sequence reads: CATKRGNTGELFF. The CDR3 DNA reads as TGTGCCACCAAAAGGGGTAACACCGGGGAGCTGTTTTTT.

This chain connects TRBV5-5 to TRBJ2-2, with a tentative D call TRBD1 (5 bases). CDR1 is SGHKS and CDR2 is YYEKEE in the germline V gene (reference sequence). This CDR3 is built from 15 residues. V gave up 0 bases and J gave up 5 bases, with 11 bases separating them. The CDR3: CASSLGNRKTGELFF. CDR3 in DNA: TGTGCCAGCAGCTTGGGCAACAGGAAAACCGGGGAGCTGTTTTTT. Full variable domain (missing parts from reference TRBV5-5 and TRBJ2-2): DAGVTQSPTHLIKTRGQQVTLRCSPISGHKSVSWYQQVLGQGPQFIFQYYEKEERGRGNFPDRFSARQFPNYSSELNVNALLLGDSALYLCASSLGNRKTGELFFGEGSRLTVL.

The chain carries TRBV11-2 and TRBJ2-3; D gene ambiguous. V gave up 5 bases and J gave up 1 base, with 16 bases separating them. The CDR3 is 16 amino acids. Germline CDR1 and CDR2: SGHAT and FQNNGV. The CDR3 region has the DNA TGTGCCAGCAGCCAATATTACGAGAGCGGCACAGATACGCAGTATTTT. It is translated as CASSQYYESGTDTQYF.

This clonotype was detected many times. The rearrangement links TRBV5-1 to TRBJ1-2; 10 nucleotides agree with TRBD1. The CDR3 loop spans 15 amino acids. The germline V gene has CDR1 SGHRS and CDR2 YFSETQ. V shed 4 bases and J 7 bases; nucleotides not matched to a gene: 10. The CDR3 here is CASSDTGTGVLGYTF. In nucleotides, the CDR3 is TGCGCCAGCAGCGATACCGGGACAGGGGTCCTTGGCTACACCTTC.

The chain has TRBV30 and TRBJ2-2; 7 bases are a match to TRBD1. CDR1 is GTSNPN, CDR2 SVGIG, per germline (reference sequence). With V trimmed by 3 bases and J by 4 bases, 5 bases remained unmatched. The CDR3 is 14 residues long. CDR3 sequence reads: CAWSQNRGTGELFF. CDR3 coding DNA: TGTGCCTGGAGCCAGAACAGGGGCACCGGGGAGCTGTTTTTT.

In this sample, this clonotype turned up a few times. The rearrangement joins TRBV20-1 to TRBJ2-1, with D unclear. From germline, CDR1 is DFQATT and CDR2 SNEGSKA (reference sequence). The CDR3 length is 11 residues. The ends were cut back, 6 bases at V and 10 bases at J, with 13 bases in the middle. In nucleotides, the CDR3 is TGCAGTGCCACCCCCGACATGGAGCAGTTCTTC. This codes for CSATPDMEQFF.